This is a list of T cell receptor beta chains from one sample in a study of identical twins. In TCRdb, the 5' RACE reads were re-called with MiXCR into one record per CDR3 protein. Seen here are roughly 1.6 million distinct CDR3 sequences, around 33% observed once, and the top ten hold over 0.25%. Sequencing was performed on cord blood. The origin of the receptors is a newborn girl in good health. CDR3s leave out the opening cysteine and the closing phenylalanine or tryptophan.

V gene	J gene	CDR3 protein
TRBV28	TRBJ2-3	ASSRDRRGADTQY
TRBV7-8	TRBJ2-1	ASSSGRSPYNEQF
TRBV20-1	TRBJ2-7	SARDGSAIYEQY
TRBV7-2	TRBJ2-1	ASRPQGGLAYNEQF
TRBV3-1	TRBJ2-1	ASSQHTGDNEQF
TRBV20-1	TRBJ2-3	SARPIGTDTQY
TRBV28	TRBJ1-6	ASRLQGGSPLH
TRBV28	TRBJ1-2	ASSTPGGNWDYGYT
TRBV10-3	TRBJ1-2	AISGTGSGYGHT
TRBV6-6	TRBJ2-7	ASSQTGYEKY
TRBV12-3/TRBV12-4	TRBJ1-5	ASRRWTGGNQPQH